A single sample is the source of the 23 T cell receptor beta chains below, sequenced in a study of CD8+ T cells in alopecia areata (dated by TCRdb to 2016 to 2018). The label giving this sample's treatment or condition can be read as: oral pan-JAK inhibitor, 5-10 mg twice daily. The receptor library was made with the immunoSEQ multiplex PCR assay. To provide template for TCR sequencing, every sample had RNA extracted and reverse transcribed into cDNA. The table was pulled from immuneACCESS by TCRdb, which kept in-frame rearrangements only. Such tables lose some clones; where checked, under half of the loss comes from unresolved V genes, and the rest has no known cause. This sample comprises 150,000 or so clones, around 58% of them detected only once. The ten largest clones add up to approximately 16% of the sample. Sequenced here: CD4+ T cells sorted from blood, sampled at week 56, from a patient treated with tofacitinib. The receptors were sampled from a human donor with alopecia areata.

As concerns this clone: Other nucleotide sequences in the sample specify the same CDR3. The chain carries TRBV29-1 and TRBJ2-4; TRBD2 agrees at 7 bases. V lost 3 bases to trimming and J lost 7 bases; unmatched junction nucleotides: 3. CDR3 length: 12 residues. The germline V gene encodes CDR1 SQVTM and CDR2 ANQGSEA. The CDR3 region has the DNA TGCAGCGTTGAGCAGGGAGGGAACATTCAGTACTTC. Translation: CSVEQGGNIQYF.

The sample holds a few counts of this clone. The J gene is TRBJ1-4, the V gene TRBV30, with 8 nucleotides matching TRBD1. CDR3 length: 15 residues. The ends lost 3 bases at V and 3 bases at J; junction bases unmatched: 6. Germline values: CDR1 GTSNPN, CDR2 SVGIG (reference sequence). DNA for the CDR3: TGTGCCTGGAGCTCGGGACAGGTACCTAATGAAAAACTGTTTTTT. Translating gives CAWSSGQVPNEKLFF.

V is TRBV20-1 and J is TRBJ2-7; no reliable D call. This CDR3 comprises 11 residues. The germline V and J ends were trimmed by 4 bases and 3 bases, with 7 bases remaining between them. In germline, CDR1 is DFQATT, CDR2 SNEGSKA (reference sequence). In DNA, the CDR3 is TGCAGTGCTACAGAAAACTACGAGCAGTACTTC. This gives the protein CSATENYEQYF.

This clone appeared a few times. The chain links TRBV6-5 to TRBJ1-2, with D perhaps matching TRBD1 (5 bases). Trimming removed 2 bases at V and 7 bases at J, with 11 bases between. There are 13 residues in the CDR3. Germline V gene data show CDR1 as MNHEY and CDR2 as SVGAGI. CDR3 in amino acids: CASSYTEGSGYTF. DNA for the CDR3: TGTGCCAGCAGTTACACGGAGGGGTCTGGCTACACCTTC.

This clone was detected a few times. This chain links TRBV11-2 with TRBJ2-6; D tentatively fits TRBD1 or TRBD2 (5 bases each). The germline gives CDR1 SGHAT, CDR2 FQNNGV. There are 16 residues in the CDR3. V lost 1 base to trimming and J lost 4 bases, with 11 bases between them. CDR3 loop: CASSLGPGTGANVLTF. CDR3 nucleotide sequence: TGTGCCAGCAGCTTAGGGCCGGGGACCGGGGCCAACGTCCTGACTTTC. Variable domain in full (rest from reference TRBV11-2 and TRBJ2-6): EAGVAQSPRYKIIEKRQSVAFWCNPISGHATLYWYQQILGQGPKLLIQFQNNGVVDDSQLPKDRFSAERLKGVDSTLKIQPAKLEDSAVYLCASSLGPGTGANVLTFGAGSRLTVL.

The chain recombines TRBV6-5 with TRBJ1-5; unclear D gene. V lost 0 bases, J lost 0 bases, and 6 bases lay in between. Germline V CDR1 and CDR2: MNHEY, SVGAGI. The CDR3 has 15 residues. In DNA, the CDR3 is TGTGCCAGCAGTTACTCCTACAGTAGCAATCAGCCCCAGCATTTT. It specifies CASSYSYSSNQPQHF.

This clone has just one count. The chain couples TRBV9 to TRBJ1-2; TRBD1 matches 8 bases. Germline CDR1 reads SGDLS; CDR2 reads YYNGEE. V was pared by 4 bases and J by 1 base, with 9 bases of the junction left unmatched. This CDR3 is 16 amino acids long. In DNA form, the CDR3 reads TGTGCCAGCAGCACGACTCAGGGGGCAGTTAACTATGGCTACACCTTC. This translates into CASSTTQGAVNYGYTF.

V gene TRBV30 combines with J gene TRBJ1-2, with D unresolved. The CDR3 covers 11 residues. The germline CDR1 and CDR2 sequences are GTSNPN and SVGIG (reference sequence). Trimming took off 4 bases at V and 4 bases at J, with 7 bases between the two ends. The CDR3 DNA is TGTGCCTGGAAAACTGTCTATGGCTACACCTTC. Translated: CAWKTVYGYTF.

Concerning this clone itself: Its ends do not fully match the called genes, so a read error is possible. The rearrangement uses TRBV7-7 and TRBJ2-5; unclear D gene. The CDR3 has 13 amino acids. Germline CDR1 and CDR2: SSHAT and FNYEAQ (reference sequence). In DNA, the CDR3 is TGTGCTAGCAGCTCTACCCGACCTGGGGCCCAGTACTTC. Translating it yields CASSSTRPGAQYF.

Comment on this clone: Other DNA sequences in this specimen translate into the identical CDR3. This chain links TRBV7-6 with TRBJ1-2; 7 positions match TRBD1. Germline lookup yields CDR1 SGHVS and CDR2 FNYEAQ. The CDR3 is made up of 13 amino acids. J lost 2 bases, V lost 5 bases, and 2 bases had no gene match. CDR3 in amino acids: CASSPTGNYGYTF. In nucleotides, the CDR3 is TGTGCCAGCAGCCCGACAGGGAACTATGGCTACACCTTC. Together with reference TRBV7-6 and TRBJ1-2, the CDR3 gives the full variable domain: GAGVSQSPRYKVTKRGQDVALRCDPISGHVSLYWYRQALGQGPEFLTYFNYEAQQDKSGLPNDRFSAERPEGSISTLTIQRTEQRDSAMYRCASSPTGNYGYTFGSGTRLTVV.

This clone has a handful of counts. The rearrangement uses TRBV19 and TRBJ1-5; TRBD1 matches at 7 bases. This CDR3 has 15 residues. Germline V gene data show CDR1 as LNHDA and CDR2 as SQIVND (reference sequence). The V gene end was trimmed by 4 bases and the J gene end by 0 bases; junction bases not matched to a gene: 3. CDR3 region: CASSTTGNSNQPQHF. CDR3 DNA: TGTGCCAGTAGTACGACAGGGAATAGCAATCAGCCCCAGCATTTT.

The sample holds a few counts of this clone. This chain links TRBV29-1 with TRBJ2-5; a possible D gene is TRBD2 (5 bases). Germline CDR1 and CDR2: SQVTM and ANQGSEA. V lost 6 bases and J lost 2, with 10 bases in between. The CDR3 runs to 12 residues. The CDR3 DNA reads as TGCAGCGTAGCCCGACTACAAGAGACCCAGTACTTC. Its protein is CSVARLQETQYF.

V is TRBV5-4 and J is TRBJ2-5, with TRBD2 as a possible D gene (5 bases). This CDR3 is 15 amino acids long. Germline V lookup: CDR1 SGHNT, CDR2 YYREEE (reference sequence). Trimming took 4 bases from V and 5 from J, leaving 18 bases between them. This chain's CDR3 is CASSRDTRSVETQYF. Written as DNA, the CDR3 is TGTGCCAGCAGCCGGGATACCCGCAGCGTTGAGACCCAGTACTTC.

This clone was seen more than once but under ten times. The chain joins TRBV29-1 to TRBJ2-3; TRBD2 matches at 12 bases. The CDR3 spans 15 residues. Per the germline V gene, CDR1 is SQVTM and CDR2 is ANQGSEA. Unmatched junction bases numbered 4, after V lost 4 bases and J lost 2 bases. This CDR3 is CSVGSSGGATDTQYF. CDR3 in DNA: TGCAGCGTTGGTTCTAGCGGGGGGGCCACAGATACGCAGTATTTT.

The J gene is TRBJ2-1, the V gene TRBV25-1; TRBD2 matches at 11 bases. The CDR3 has 13 amino acids. The ends lost 6 bases at V and 11 bases at J; junction bases unmatched: 6. The V gene's germline CDR1 is MGHDK and CDR2 SYGVNS. CDR3 loop: CASRVAGGTQQFF. The CDR3 DNA follows: TGTGCCAGCAGGGTAGCGGGGGGGACCCAGCAGTTCTTC.

The count of this clone is one. The chain combines TRBV29-1 with TRBJ1-1, with D possibly being TRBD1 (5 bases). The CDR3 totals 12 residues. Trimming left V 8 bases short and J 7 bases short, with 17 bases between. Germline values: CDR1 SQVTM, CDR2 ANQGSEA. The DNA of the CDR3 is TGCAGCACTTGTGGACCCGGGGGTGAAGCTTTCTTT. Translation: CSTCGPGGEAFF.

This clone was counted a few times. The V and J genes are TRBV30 and TRBJ1-5; possibly TRBD1 for D (6 bases). This CDR3 contains 15 residues. Trimming took off 3 bases at V and 3 bases at J, with 15 bases between the two ends. The germline V gene encodes CDR1 GTSNPN and CDR2 SVGIG (reference sequence). The CDR3 DNA reads TGTGCCTGGAGCGAAATAGGACAGTCCAATCAGCCCCAGCATTTT. Residues: CAWSEIGQSNQPQHF. The variable domain in full, completed from reference TRBV30 and TRBJ1-5, reads SQTIHQWPATLVQPVGSPLSLECTVEGTSNPNLYWYRQAAGRGLQLLFYSVGIGQISSEVPQNLSASRPQDRQFILSSKKLLLSDSGFYLCAWSEIGQSNQPQHFGDGTRLSIL.

The chain is built from TRBV29-1 and TRBJ2-5; 7 bases map to TRBD2. CDR1 SQVTM and CDR2 ANQGSEA come from the germline V gene. V was pared by 6 bases and J by 1 base, with 11 bases of the junction left unmatched. The CDR3 totals 15 residues. CDR3 residues: CSVQLSGVAQETQYF. The DNA for the CDR3 is TGCAGCGTCCAGTTGAGCGGGGTAGCCCAAGAGACCCAGTACTTC.

The V gene is TRBV7-8, the J gene TRBJ1-1, with D possibly being TRBD1 (5 bases). The CDR3 contains 13 residues. V was shortened by 2 bases and J by 7 bases, with 11 bases between the two germline ends. Germline assignment: CDR1 SGHVS and CDR2 FQNEAQ. The CDR3 loop reads CASSLKGRGEAFF. The DNA of the CDR3 is TGTGCCAGCAGCTTAAAGGGAAGGGGTGAAGCTTTCTTT.

The chain combines TRBV7-8 with TRBJ2-7, with D perhaps matching TRBD2 (5 bases). From germline, CDR1 is SGHVS and CDR2 FQNEAQ. There are 15 residues in the CDR3. Trimming stripped 5 bases from V and 6 bases from J, with 20 bases between. As DNA, the CDR3 is TGTGCCAGCAGCCTCTACGGGCCTCAGAGGGCCGAGCAGTACTTC. Its translation is CASSLYGPQRAEQYF.

This clone was counted a few times. V usage is TRBV23-1 and J usage is TRBJ1-2; D remains unclear. TRBV23-1 is filed as an ORF, its function uncertain. The CDR3 length is 12 residues. V was clipped by 7 bases and J by 8 bases, with 14 bases between them. The CDR3 DNA reads TGCGCCAGCAAGGGCGGCCCGAAGGGCTACACCTTC. Translating gives CASKGGPKGYTF.

This clone was observed a few times. J is TRBJ1-6 and V is TRBV9, with D unresolved. V lost 0 bases and J lost 8, with 12 bases in between. CDR1 SGDLS and CDR2 YYNGEE come from the germline V gene. CDR3 length: 15 amino acids. The CDR3 DNA is TGTGCCAGCAGCGTAGGCACCCCAAGGGATTCACCCCTCCACTTT. It translates to CASSVGTPRDSPLHF.

This clone was recorded a few times. The rearrangement links TRBV10-3 to TRBJ2-6; D call uncertain. CDR1 is ENHRY and CDR2 is SYGVKD in the germline V gene. The CDR3 length is 14 residues. Between the trimmed V and J ends, which lost 6 bases and 2 bases, there was a span of 8 bases. The CDR3 DNA reads TGTGCCATCAGCTCGGAGACTGGGGCCAACGTCCTGACTTTC. As protein: CAISSETGANVLTF.